A selection of T cell receptor beta chains follows, all from one sample in a study of shared clonotypes between healthy human individuals. Libraries were prepared by immunoSEQ multiplex PCR; TCRdb keeps only in-frame clonotypes and omits some of them. This table holds about 2.2 million clones, over 85% found once. Sequencing input: naive CD8+ T cells from PBMCs. Receptor source: a man aged 18 to 35 in good health. Some clones in this sample may be carry-over from other donors' samples. Each CDR3 is given without its conserved first and last residue. The order of the fields is CDR3 protein, V gene, CDR3 length, J gene.

CDR3aa: ASSLKVVSSTDTQY
v_gene: TRBV7-3
len: 14
j_gene: TRBJ2-3

CDR3aa: ASSQVSGRGDTQY
v_gene: TRBV4-1
len: 13
j_gene: TRBJ2-3

CDR3aa: ASSAGKKEPQH
v_gene: TRBV13
len: 11
j_gene: TRBJ1-5

CDR3aa: ASSPKGQGSNGYT
v_gene: TRBV7-8
len: 13
j_gene: TRBJ1-2

CDR3aa: ASSPWATVSYEQY
v_gene: TRBV7-2
len: 13
j_gene: TRBJ2-7

CDR3aa: ASSVEGRIREKLF
v_gene: TRBV9
len: 13
j_gene: TRBJ1-4

CDR3aa: ASSPLGAYEQY
v_gene: TRBV27
len: 11
j_gene: TRBJ2-7

CDR3aa: SVDIGGELF
v_gene: TRBV29-1
len: 9
j_gene: TRBJ2-2

CDR3aa: ASGPGQGAKNTGELF
v_gene: TRBV5-4
len: 15
j_gene: TRBJ2-2

CDR3aa: SVEATTGTSRFFEQF
v_gene: TRBV29-1
len: 15
j_gene: TRBJ2-1

CDR3aa: ASSSEGALGEKLF
v_gene: TRBV7-9
len: 13
j_gene: TRBJ1-4

CDR3aa: ASSYGTGGAEQY
v_gene: TRBV6-6
len: 12
j_gene: TRBJ2-7

CDR3aa: ASSLGVGVTYEQY
v_gene: TRBV7-2
len: 13
j_gene: TRBJ2-7

CDR3aa: ASTRFQGATEAF
v_gene: TRBV19
len: 12
j_gene: TRBJ1-1

CDR3aa: ASSQGARTEAF
v_gene: TRBV6-5
len: 11
j_gene: TRBJ1-1

CDR3aa: ASKSSGSGGETQY
v_gene: TRBV27
len: 13
j_gene: TRBJ2-5

CDR3aa: ASSPKGWITEAF
v_gene: TRBV19
len: 12
j_gene: TRBJ1-1